This TCR beta chain was identified during a study of blood T cells in healthy people across ages. Trimming cost V 4 bases and J 3 bases; bases outside gene matches: 10. The germline V gene has CDR1 SGHVS and CDR2 FQNEAQ. This CDR3 spans 18 amino acids. Combining a sample-barcoded 5' primer with a J-beta primer mix, a second PCR ran for about 6 to 12 cycles. One entry per CDR3 protein, called by TCRdb with MiXCR from the 5' RACE reads. The sample comprises around 600,000 distinct CDR3 sequences, around 50% of which are singletons, and just under 25% rests with the top ten. This sequence joins TRBV7-8 and TRBJ2-1, with TRBD2 matching over 12 bases. Sequenced input: blood. The sequence was collected from a man aged 80 or over in good health. The CDR3 DNA is TGTGCCAGCAGCTCCCGGACTAGCGGGACCATTCTCTACAATGAGCAGTTCTTC. This codes for CASSSRTSGTILYNEQFF. Looking up the rest from reference TRBV7-8 and TRBJ2-1 gives the full variable domain: GAGVSQSPRYKVAKRGQDVALRCDPISGHVSLFWYQQALGQGPEFLTYFQNEAQLDKSGLPSDRFFAERPEGSVSTLKIQRTQQEDSAVYLCASSSRTSGTILYNEQFFGPGTRLTVL.